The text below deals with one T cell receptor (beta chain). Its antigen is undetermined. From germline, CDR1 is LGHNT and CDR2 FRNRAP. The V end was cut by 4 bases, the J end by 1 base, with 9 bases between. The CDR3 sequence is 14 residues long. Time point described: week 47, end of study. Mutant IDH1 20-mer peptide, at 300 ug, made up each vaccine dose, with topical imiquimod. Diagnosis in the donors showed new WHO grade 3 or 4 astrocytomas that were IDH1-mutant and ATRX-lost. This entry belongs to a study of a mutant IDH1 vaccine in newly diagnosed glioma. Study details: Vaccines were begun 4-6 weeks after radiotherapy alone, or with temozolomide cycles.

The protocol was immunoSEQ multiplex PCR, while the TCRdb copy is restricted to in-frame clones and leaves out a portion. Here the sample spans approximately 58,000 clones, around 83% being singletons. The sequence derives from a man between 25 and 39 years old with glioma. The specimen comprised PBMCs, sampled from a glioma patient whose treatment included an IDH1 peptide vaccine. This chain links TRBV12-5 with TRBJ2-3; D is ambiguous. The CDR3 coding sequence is TGTGCTAGTGGTTATGCCGAGTGCACAGATACGCAGTATTTT. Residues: CASGYAECTDTQYF.